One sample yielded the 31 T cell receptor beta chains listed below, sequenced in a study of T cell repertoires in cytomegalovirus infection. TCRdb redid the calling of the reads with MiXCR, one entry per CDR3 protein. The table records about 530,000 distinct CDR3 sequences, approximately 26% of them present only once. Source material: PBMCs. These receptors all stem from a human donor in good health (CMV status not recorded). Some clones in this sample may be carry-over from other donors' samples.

The CDR3 nucleotides are TGTGCCAGCAGTCCCCTAGCGGGAGGGCCTTGGGAGACCCAGTACTTC. The encoded protein is CASSPLAGGPWETQYF. The chain has TRBV12-3 or TRBV12-4 and TRBJ2-5; TRBD2 matches 12 bases. V trimming: 5 bases; J trimming: 5 bases; junction bases outside the gene matches: 9. The CDR3 covers 16 residues.

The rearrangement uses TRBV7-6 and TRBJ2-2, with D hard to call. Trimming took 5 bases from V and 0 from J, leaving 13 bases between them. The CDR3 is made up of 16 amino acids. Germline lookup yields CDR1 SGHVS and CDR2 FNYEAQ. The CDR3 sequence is CASSRLRPPNTGELFF. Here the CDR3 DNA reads TGTGCCAGCAGCCGACTGAGACCGCCGAACACCGGGGAGCTGTTTTTT.

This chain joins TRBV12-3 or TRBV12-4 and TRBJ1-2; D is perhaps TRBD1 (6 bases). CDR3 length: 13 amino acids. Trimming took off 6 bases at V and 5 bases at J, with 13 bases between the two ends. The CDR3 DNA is TGTGCCAGCAGGGCGGACAGCCCTTATGGCTACACCTTC. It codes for CASRADSPYGYTF.

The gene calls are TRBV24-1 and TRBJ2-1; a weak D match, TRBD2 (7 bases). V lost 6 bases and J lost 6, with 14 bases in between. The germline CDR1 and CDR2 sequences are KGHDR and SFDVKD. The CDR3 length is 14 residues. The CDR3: CATSKGEGLNEQFF. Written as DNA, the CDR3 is TGTGCCACCAGTAAGGGGGAGGGCCTCAATGAGCAGTTCTTC.

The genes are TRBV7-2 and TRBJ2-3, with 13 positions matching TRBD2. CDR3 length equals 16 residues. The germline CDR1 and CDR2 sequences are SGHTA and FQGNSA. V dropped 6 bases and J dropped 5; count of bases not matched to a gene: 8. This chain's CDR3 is CASRTSGRADLDTQYF. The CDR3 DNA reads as TGTGCCAGCAGAACTAGCGGGAGGGCGGATTTAGATACGCAGTATTTT.

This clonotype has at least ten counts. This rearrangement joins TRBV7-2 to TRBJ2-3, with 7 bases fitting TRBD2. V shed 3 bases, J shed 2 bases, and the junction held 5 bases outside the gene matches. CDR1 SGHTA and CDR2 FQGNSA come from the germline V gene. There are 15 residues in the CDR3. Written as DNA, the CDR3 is TGTGCCAGCAGCTTGACGGGAGGAAACACAGATACGCAGTATTTT. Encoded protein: CASSLTGGNTDTQYF.

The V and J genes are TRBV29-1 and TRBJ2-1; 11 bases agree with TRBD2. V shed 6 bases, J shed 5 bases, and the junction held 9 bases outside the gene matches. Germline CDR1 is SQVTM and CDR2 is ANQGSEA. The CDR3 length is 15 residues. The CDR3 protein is CSVQIRLAGNNEQFF. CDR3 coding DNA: TGCAGCGTCCAAATCCGACTAGCGGGAAACAATGAGCAGTTCTTC.

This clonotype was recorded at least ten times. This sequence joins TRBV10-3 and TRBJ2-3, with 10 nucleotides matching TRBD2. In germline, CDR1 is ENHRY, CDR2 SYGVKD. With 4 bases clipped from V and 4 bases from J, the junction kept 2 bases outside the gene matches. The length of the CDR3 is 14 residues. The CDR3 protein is CAISALAGADTQYF. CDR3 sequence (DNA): TGTGCCATCAGTGCTCTAGCGGGAGCAGATACGCAGTATTTT.

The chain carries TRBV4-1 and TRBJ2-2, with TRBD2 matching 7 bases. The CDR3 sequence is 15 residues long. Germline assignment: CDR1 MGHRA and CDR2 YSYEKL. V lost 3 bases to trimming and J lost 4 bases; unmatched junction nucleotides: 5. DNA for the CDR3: TGCGCCAGCAGCCATGGGACTACCTTCACCGGGGAGCTGTTTTTT. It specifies CASSHGTTFTGELFF.

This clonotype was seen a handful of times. The DNA for the CDR3 is TGTGCCAGCAGGACAGGGAATGTGAAGACCCAGTACTTC. It translates to CASRTGNVKTQYF. V is TRBV25-1 and J is TRBJ2-5, with TRBD1 matching 7 bases. V gave up 6 bases and J gave up 6 bases; unmatched junction bases: 7. Germline loops: CDR1 MGHDK, CDR2 SYGVNS. The CDR3 contains 13 residues.

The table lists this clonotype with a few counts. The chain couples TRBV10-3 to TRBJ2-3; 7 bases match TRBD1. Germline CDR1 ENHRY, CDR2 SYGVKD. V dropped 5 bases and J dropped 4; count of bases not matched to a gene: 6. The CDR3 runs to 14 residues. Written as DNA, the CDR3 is TGTGCCATCAGTCCAGGGGGTGGCGCAGATACGCAGTATTTT. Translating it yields CAISPGGGADTQYF.

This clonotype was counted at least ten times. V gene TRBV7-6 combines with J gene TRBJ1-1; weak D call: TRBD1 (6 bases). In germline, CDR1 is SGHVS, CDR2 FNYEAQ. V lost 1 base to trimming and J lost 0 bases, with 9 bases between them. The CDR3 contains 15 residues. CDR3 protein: CASSLGTVMNTEAFF. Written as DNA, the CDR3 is TGTGCCAGCAGCTTAGGGACAGTGATGAACACTGAAGCTTTCTTT.

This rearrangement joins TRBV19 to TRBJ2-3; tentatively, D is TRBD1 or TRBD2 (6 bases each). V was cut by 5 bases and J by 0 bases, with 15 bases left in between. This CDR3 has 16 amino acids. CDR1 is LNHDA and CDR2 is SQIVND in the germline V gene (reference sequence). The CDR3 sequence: CASSPHGGWSTDTQYF. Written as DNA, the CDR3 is TGTGCCAGTAGTCCCCACGGGGGCTGGAGCACAGATACGCAGTATTTT.

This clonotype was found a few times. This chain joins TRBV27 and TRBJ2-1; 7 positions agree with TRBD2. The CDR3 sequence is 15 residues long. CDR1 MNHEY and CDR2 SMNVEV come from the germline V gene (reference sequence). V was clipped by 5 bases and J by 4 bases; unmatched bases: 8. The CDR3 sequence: CASSVGLPDYNEQFF. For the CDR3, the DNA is TGTGCCAGCAGTGTGGGACTACCAGATTACAATGAGCAGTTCTTC.

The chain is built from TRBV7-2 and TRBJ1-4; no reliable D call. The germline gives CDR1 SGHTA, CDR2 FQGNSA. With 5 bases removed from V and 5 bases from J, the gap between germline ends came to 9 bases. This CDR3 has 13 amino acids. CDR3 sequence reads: CASSPSLNEKLFF. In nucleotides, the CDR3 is TGTGCCAGCAGCCCCTCACTCAATGAAAAACTGTTTTTT.

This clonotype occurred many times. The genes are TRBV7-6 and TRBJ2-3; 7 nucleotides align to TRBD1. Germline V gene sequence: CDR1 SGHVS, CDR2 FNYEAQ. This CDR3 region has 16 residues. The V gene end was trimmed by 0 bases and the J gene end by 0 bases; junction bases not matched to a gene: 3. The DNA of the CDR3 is TGTGCCAGCAGCTTAGCAGGGGGCTATAGCACAGATACGCAGTATTTT. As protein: CASSLAGGYSTDTQYF.

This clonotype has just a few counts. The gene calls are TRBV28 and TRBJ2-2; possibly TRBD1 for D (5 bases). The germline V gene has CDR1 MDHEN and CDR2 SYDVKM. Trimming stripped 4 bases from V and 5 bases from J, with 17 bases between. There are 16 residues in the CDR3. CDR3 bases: TGTGCCAGCAGTTCCCCAGGGCCCCTCGGGACCGGGGAGCTGTTTTTT. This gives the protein CASSSPGPLGTGELFF.

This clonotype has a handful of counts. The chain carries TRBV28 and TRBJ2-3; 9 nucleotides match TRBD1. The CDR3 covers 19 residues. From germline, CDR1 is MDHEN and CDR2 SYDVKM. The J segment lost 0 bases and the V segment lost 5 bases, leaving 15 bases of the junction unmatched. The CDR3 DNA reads TGTGCCAGCAGTCTGGACAGGGGACATTCCTCCGATAGCACAGATACGCAGTATTTT. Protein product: CASSLDRGHSSDSTDTQYF.

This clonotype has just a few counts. The chain's CDR3 is CASSLAMQENSPLHF. The CDR3 DNA sequence: TGTGCCAGCAGCTTAGCGATGCAGGAAAATTCACCCCTCCACTTT. The chain uses TRBV7-8 and TRBJ1-6; unclear D gene. Germline V lookup: CDR1 SGHVS, CDR2 FQNEAQ. The V end lost 0 bases, the J end lost 7 bases, and 10 bases lay between the germline ends. The CDR3 has 15 amino acids.

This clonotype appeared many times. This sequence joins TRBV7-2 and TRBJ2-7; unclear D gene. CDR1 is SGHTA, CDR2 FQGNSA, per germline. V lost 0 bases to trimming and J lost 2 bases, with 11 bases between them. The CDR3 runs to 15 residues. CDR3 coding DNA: TGTGCCAGCAGCTTAGCAGAAGCTCCCACCTACGAGCAGTACTTC. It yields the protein CASSLAEAPTYEQYF.

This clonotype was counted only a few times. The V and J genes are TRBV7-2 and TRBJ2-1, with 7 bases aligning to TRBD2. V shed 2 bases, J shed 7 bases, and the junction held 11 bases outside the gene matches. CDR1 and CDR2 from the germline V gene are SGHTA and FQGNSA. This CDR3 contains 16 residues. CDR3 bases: TGTGCCAGCAGCTTAAATGGCGGGAGAATAGGGAATGAGCAGTTCTTC. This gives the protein CASSLNGGRIGNEQFF.

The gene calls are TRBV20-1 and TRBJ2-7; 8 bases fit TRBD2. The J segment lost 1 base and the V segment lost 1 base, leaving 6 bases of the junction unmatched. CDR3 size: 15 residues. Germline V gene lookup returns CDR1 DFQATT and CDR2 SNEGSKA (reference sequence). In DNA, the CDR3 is TGCAGTGCTAGAGTTCCTAGCGGGCCTTCCTACGAGCAGTACTTC. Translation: CSARVPSGPSYEQYF.

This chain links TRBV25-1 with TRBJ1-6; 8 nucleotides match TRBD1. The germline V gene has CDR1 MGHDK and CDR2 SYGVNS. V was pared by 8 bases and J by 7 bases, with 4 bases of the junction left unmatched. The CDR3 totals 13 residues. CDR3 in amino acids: CASATGGNSPLHF. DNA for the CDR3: TGTGCCAGCGCCACAGGGGGGAATTCACCCCTCCACTTT.

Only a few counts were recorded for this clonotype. The CDR3 sequence: CASTGLAGLNTGELFF. The CDR3 DNA sequence: TGTGCCAGCACCGGACTAGCGGGCTTGAACACCGGGGAGCTGTTTTTT. The V call is TRBV6-1, the J call TRBJ2-2, with 11 bases lining up with TRBD2. The CDR3 is 16 amino acids. Germline assignment: CDR1 MNHNS and CDR2 SASEGT. Unmatched junction bases numbered 5, after V lost 7 bases and J lost 1 base.

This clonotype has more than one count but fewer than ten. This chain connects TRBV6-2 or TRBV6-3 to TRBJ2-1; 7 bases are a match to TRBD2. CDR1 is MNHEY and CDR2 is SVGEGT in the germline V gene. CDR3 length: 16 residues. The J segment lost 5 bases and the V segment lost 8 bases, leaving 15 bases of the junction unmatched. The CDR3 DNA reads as TGTGCCAGCGGATTCTACCGGGACTACAATAACAATGAGCAGTTCTTC. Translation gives CASGFYRDYNNNEQFF.

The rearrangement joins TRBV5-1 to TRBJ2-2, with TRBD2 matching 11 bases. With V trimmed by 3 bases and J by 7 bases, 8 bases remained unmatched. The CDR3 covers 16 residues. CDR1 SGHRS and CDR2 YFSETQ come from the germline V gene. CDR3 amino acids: CASSSTSGSRVGELFF. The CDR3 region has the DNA TGCGCCAGCAGCTCTACTAGCGGGAGTCGTGTCGGGGAGCTGTTTTTT.

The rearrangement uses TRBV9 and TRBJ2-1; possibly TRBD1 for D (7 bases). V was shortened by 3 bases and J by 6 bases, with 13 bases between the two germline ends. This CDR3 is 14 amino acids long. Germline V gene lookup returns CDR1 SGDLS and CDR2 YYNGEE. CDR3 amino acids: CASSGRDSSNEQFF. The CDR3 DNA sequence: TGTGCCAGCAGCGGGAGGGACAGCAGCAATGAGCAGTTCTTC.

For the CDR3, the DNA is TGTGCCAGCAGCCTCGACGGGACTAGCGGGGGCTACTACGAGCAGTACGTC. Its translation is CASSLDGTSGGYYEQYV. This chain uses TRBV5-4 with TRBJ2-7, with TRBD2 matching over 14 bases. There are 17 residues in the CDR3. Germline lookup yields CDR1 SGHNT and CDR2 YYREEE (reference sequence). The V gene end was trimmed by 4 bases and the J gene end by 3 bases; junction bases not matched to a gene: 9.

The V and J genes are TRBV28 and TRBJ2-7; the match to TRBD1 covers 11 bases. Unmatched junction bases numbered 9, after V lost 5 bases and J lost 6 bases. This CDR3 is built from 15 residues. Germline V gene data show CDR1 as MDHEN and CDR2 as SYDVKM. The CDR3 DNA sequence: TGTGCCAGCAGTGCCTGGGACAGGGGGGGTTCCGAGCAGTACTTC. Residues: CASSAWDRGGSEQYF. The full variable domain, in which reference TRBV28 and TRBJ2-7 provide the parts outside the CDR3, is DVKVTQSSRYLVKRTGEKVFLECVQDMDHENMFWYRQDPGLGLRLIYFSYDVKMKEKGDIPEGYSVSREKKERFSLILESASTNQTSMYLCASSAWDRGGSEQYFGPGTRLTVT.

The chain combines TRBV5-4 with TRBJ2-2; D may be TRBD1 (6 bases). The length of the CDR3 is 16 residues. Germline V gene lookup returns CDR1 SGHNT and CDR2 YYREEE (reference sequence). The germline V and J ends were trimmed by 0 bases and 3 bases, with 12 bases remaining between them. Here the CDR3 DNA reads TGTGCCAGCAGCTTGGCCAGGGGTTCGGACACCGGGGAGCTGTTTTTT. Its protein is CASSLARGSDTGELFF.

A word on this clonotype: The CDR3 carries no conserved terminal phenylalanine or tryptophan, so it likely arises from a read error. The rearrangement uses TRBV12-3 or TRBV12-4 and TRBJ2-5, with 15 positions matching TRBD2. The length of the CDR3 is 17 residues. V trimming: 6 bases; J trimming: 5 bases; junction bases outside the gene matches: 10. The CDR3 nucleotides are TGTGCCAGCAGCAGGGGACTAGCGGGAGGACTAAGGGAGACCCAGTACCTC. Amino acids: CASSRGLAGGLRETQYL.